Listed here are 22 T cell receptor beta chains from one sample, sequenced in a study of T cell changes during pregnancy in multiple sclerosis (dated by TCRdb to between 2019 and 2020). Library method: the immunoSEQ multiplex PCR assay. The table comes from immuneACCESS by way of TCRdb, which keeps in-frame sequences with V and J called. Part of the clones is missing from these tables; in studies checked, under half for an unresolved V gene and the rest for unknown reasons. The table for this sample lists approximately 96,000 clones; about 91% of them were counted only once. The top ten clones comprise approximately 2.4% of the sample. The sequenced sample was peripheral blood, obtained after pregnancy. These receptors were collected from a female donor in good health, enrolled as a control in a pregnancy study.

This rearrangement joins TRBV9 to TRBJ2-7; 7 nucleotides agree with TRBD2. This CDR3 has 15 amino acids. Trimming took 1 base from V and 5 from J; bases not matched to a gene: 9. Germline V gene sequence: CDR1 SGDLS, CDR2 YYNGEE. The CDR3 loop reads CASSVTAGAYNEQYF. The CDR3 DNA reads TGTGCCAGCAGCGTAACGGCGGGAGCCTATAACGAGCAGTACTTC.

The chain links TRBV29-1 to TRBJ2-7; a possible D gene is TRBD2 (6 bases). This CDR3 is built from 13 residues. Germline V gene sequence: CDR1 SQVTM, CDR2 ANQGSEA. Trimming took off 8 bases at V and 6 bases at J, with 20 bases between the two ends. As DNA, the CDR3 is TGCAGCTTTCTTGTTAGGAGGGACGGCGAGCAGTACTTC. It specifies CSFLVRRDGEQYF.

The chain has TRBV19 and TRBJ1-3; TRBD1 matches 7 bases. The CDR3 runs 15 residues. V shed 11 bases, J shed 0 bases, and the junction held 10 bases outside the gene matches. The germline V gene has CDR1 LNHDA and CDR2 SQIVND (reference sequence). The CDR3 DNA reads as TGTGCCGCCGGGCGGGACAGCAGCTCTGGAAACACCATATATTTT. It is translated as CAAGRDSSSGNTIYF.

The rearrangement joins TRBV5-1 to TRBJ2-7; 13 bases are a match to TRBD2. J was trimmed by 2 bases and V by 1 base; bases with no gene match: 3. The CDR3 is 16 residues long. Looked up from germline, CDR1 is SGHRS and CDR2 is YFSETQ. DNA of the CDR3: TGCGCCAGCAGCTTGACTAGCGGGAGGGTTCCCTACGAGCAGTACTTC. Translated: CASSLTSGRVPYEQYF. The complete variable domain, with remaining parts taken from reference TRBV5-1 and TRBJ2-7, reads KAGVTQTPRYLIKTRGQQVTLSCSPISGHRSVSWYQQTPGQGLQFLFEYFSETQRNKGNFPGRFSGRQFSNSRSEMNVSTLELGDSALYLCASSLTSGRVPYEQYFGPGTRLTVT.

The chain recombines TRBV28 with TRBJ2-2; 9 nucleotides match TRBD1. The CDR3 consists of 17 residues. The ends lost 3 bases at V and 10 bases at J; junction bases unmatched: 15. Per the germline V gene, CDR1 is MDHEN and CDR2 is SYDVKM. CDR3 nucleotide sequence: TGTGCCAGCAGTTTTGGGCCCCCGGGACAGGGTTCATCGGAGCTGTTTTTT. It translates to CASSFGPPGQGSSELFF.

J is TRBJ1-2 and V is TRBV27; 10 bases line up with TRBD1. V dropped 5 bases and J dropped 8; count of bases not matched to a gene: 11. This CDR3 has 15 residues. Germline CDR1 is MNHEY and CDR2 is SMNVEV (reference sequence). The CDR3 DNA follows: TGTGCCAGCAGTCCTGGGACAGGGGCAAGGGGGGGCTACACCTTC. Translating it yields CASSPGTGARGGYTF.

V gene TRBV2 combines with J gene TRBJ1-1; 9 bases align to TRBD1. This CDR3 has 11 amino acids. Germline lookup yields CDR1 SNHLY and CDR2 FYNNEI. V lost 6 bases to trimming and J lost 7 bases; unmatched junction nucleotides: 0. This CDR3 is CASRGQGEAFF. The DNA of the CDR3 is TGTGCCAGCAGGGGACAGGGTGAAGCTTTCTTT.

The CDR3 DNA reads as TGTGCCAGCAGTGCTTCTCGTGGGCAGGACTATGGCTACACCTTC. Translated, it gives CASSASRGQDYGYTF. The rearrangement uses TRBV27 and TRBJ1-2; unclear D gene. Trimming removed 5 bases from V and 3 bases from J, with 16 bases in between. The CDR3 is made up of 15 amino acids. Germline CDR1 reads MNHEY; CDR2 reads SMNVEV (reference sequence).

The chain couples TRBV19 to TRBJ2-7, with TRBD2 matching 7 bases. Germline-derived CDR1 and CDR2 are LNHDA and SQIVND (reference sequence). The V segment lost 5 bases and the J segment 7 bases; nucleotides outside the gene matches: 14. The CDR3 length is 15 residues. Here the CDR3 reads CASSRRAGDVLEQYF. CDR3 coding DNA: TGTGCCAGTAGTCGTCGCGCGGGAGATGTGCTTGAGCAGTACTTC.

The chain uses TRBV19 and TRBJ2-5; 16 bases line up with TRBD2. Per the germline V gene, CDR1 is LNHDA and CDR2 is SQIVND (reference sequence). The CDR3 contains 14 residues. V lost 10 bases and J lost 5; bases outside the gene matches: 4. The CDR3: CATGTSGGAETQYF. DNA for the CDR3: TGTGCCACAGGGACTAGCGGGGGGGCCGAGACCCAGTACTTC.

J is TRBJ2-7 and V is TRBV5-4; 8 nucleotides align to TRBD1. The V and J ends lost 3 bases and 5 bases, in that order; junction bases with no gene match: 7. The CDR3 spans 14 residues. Germline CDR1 is SGHNT and CDR2 is YYREEE (reference sequence). The CDR3, as DNA: TGTGCCAGCAGCTATGGACAGGGTTACAACGAGCAGTACTTC. This encodes CASSYGQGYNEQYF.

This clone was found a few times. The chain uses TRBV28 and TRBJ1-5, with D unclear. Germline CDR1 MDHEN, CDR2 SYDVKM. V gave up 5 bases and J gave up 2 bases, with 4 bases separating them. The CDR3 spans 12 residues. CDR3 sequence reads: CASSEGNQPQHF. Here the CDR3 DNA reads TGTGCCAGCAGTGAGGGCAATCAGCCCCAGCATTTT. Drawing the rest from reference TRBV28 and TRBJ1-5, the complete variable domain is DVKVTQSSRYLVKRTGEKVFLECVQDMDHENMFWYRQDPGLGLRLIYFSYDVKMKEKGDIPEGYSVSREKKERFSLILESASTNQTSMYLCASSEGNQPQHFGDGTRLSIL.

Worth noting for this clone: An end of the junction does not agree with germline; a read error may underlie this. The sample has other DNA sequences that encode this CDR3 too. The V call is TRBV5-4, the J call TRBJ1-5; TRBD1 aligns across 7 bases. Germline assignment: CDR1 SGHNT and CDR2 YYREEE (reference sequence). The CDR3 spans 16 residues. The CDR3 reads CASSLGGAGGNQPQHF. In DNA form, the CDR3 reads TGCGCCAGCAGCTTGGGGGGGGCAGGGGGTAATCAGCCCCAGCATTTT.

This rearrangement joins TRBV28 to TRBJ2-1; TRBD1 matches 9 bases. From germline, CDR1 is MDHEN and CDR2 SYDVKM. The V segment lost 5 bases and the J segment 9 bases; nucleotides outside the gene matches: 8. This CDR3 comprises 14 residues. The CDR3 protein is CASSTPGQGGEQFF. As DNA, the CDR3 is TGTGCCAGCAGTACGCCGGGACAGGGAGGTGAGCAGTTCTTC.

This chain links TRBV7-6 with TRBJ2-2, with TRBD1 matching 7 bases. The J segment lost 4 bases and the V segment lost 2 bases, leaving 4 bases of the junction unmatched. The germline V gene has CDR1 SGHVS and CDR2 FNYEAQ. CDR3 length equals 15 residues. The CDR3 nucleotides are TGTGCCAGCAGCTTAACAGGGGTCCTCACCGGGGAGCTGTTTTTT. Its protein product is CASSLTGVLTGELFF. The full variable domain, with the rest looked up from reference TRBV7-6 and TRBJ2-2, is GAGVSQSPRYKVTKRGQDVALRCDPISGHVSLYWYRQALGQGPEFLTYFNYEAQQDKSGLPNDRFSAERPEGSISTLTIQRTEQRDSAMYRCASSLTGVLTGELFFGEGSRLTVL.

J is TRBJ1-1 and V is TRBV14; D unclear. V was shortened by 1 base and J by 9 bases, with 15 bases between the two germline ends. The CDR3 extends over 14 amino acids. Germline CDR1 is SGHDN and CDR2 is FVKESK. For the CDR3, the DNA is TGTGCCAGCAGCCAAGGTGTTCGCAGGCCTAAAGCTTTCTTT. Amino acid sequence: CASSQGVRRPKAFF.

The chain couples TRBV6-1 to TRBJ1-1, with D unclear. This CDR3 has 15 residues. V lost 4 bases to trimming and J lost 6 bases, with 18 bases between them. Germline CDR1 and CDR2: MNHNS and SASEGT. CDR3 coding DNA: TGTGCCAGCAGTGCTACGGGAGATCAAGCACCTGAAGCTTTCTTT. Amino acid sequence: CASSATGDQAPEAFF.

The genes are TRBV11-3 and TRBJ2-5, with TRBD2 matching over 7 bases. The CDR3 is made up of 15 amino acids. V lost 5 bases and J lost 3; bases outside the gene matches: 9. The germline CDR1 and CDR2 sequences are SGHNT and YENEEA. In DNA form, the CDR3 reads TGTGCCAGCAGCAAATCCTGGGACTACAAAGAGACCCAGTACTTC. Encoded protein: CASSKSWDYKETQYF.

The V call is TRBV7-9, the J call TRBJ1-1; possible D gene TRBD1, 5 bases. From germline, CDR1 is SEHNR and CDR2 FQNEAQ (reference sequence). This CDR3 region has 12 residues. Deletions cut 1 base from V and 7 bases from J, with 7 bases between. CDR3 loop: CASSLVGGEAFF. The CDR3, as DNA: TGTGCCAGCAGCTTAGTGGGGGGTGAAGCTTTCTTT. The variable domain in full, completed from reference TRBV7-9 and TRBJ1-1, reads DTGVSQNPRHKITKRGQNVTFRCDPISEHNRLYWYRQTLGQGPEFLTYFQNEAQLEKSRLLSDRFSAERPKGSFSTLEIQRTEQGDSAMYLCASSLVGGEAFFGQGTRLTVV.

The genes are TRBV2 and TRBJ2-1, with TRBD2 as a possible D gene (6 bases). Per the germline V gene, CDR1 is SNHLY and CDR2 is FYNNEI. This CDR3 has 17 amino acids. The V end was cut by 8 bases, the J end by 5 bases, with 25 bases between. CDR3 amino acids: CASFPPGGDDRNNEQFF. CDR3 DNA sequence: TGTGCCAGCTTTCCCCCGGGCGGGGACGATAGGAACAATGAGCAGTTCTTC.

The V call is TRBV28, the J call TRBJ2-7; the match to TRBD2 covers 10 bases. Germline values: CDR1 MDHEN, CDR2 SYDVKM. The CDR3 is 16 residues long. The J segment lost 5 bases and the V segment lost 5 bases, leaving 12 bases of the junction unmatched. CDR3 nucleotide sequence: TGTGCCAGCAGTCCTCCTCTAGCGGGAGCTAACGACGAGCAGTACTTC. It specifies CASSPPLAGANDEQYF.

This rearrangement joins TRBV6-1 to TRBJ2-7; possibly TRBD2 for D (5 bases). V lost 7 bases and J 3 bases, leaving 7 bases between the germline ends. The CDR3 contains 11 residues. Per germline, CDR1 MNHNS and CDR2 SASEGT. The CDR3 DNA follows: TGTGCCAGCATTCGGGACTACGAGCAGTACTTC. It translates to CASIRDYEQYF.